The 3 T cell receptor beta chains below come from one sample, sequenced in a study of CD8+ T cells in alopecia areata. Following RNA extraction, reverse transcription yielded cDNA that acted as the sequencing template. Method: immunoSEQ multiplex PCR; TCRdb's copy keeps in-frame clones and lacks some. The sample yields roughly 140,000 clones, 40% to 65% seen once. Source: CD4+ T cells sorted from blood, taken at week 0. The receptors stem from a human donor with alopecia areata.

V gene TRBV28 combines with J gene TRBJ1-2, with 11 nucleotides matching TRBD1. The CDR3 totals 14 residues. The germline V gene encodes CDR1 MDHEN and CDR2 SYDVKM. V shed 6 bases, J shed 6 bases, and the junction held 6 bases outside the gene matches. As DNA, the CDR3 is TGTGCCAGCAGCGGACAGGGGGCGCTTCATGGCTACACCTTC. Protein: CASSGQGALHGYTF.

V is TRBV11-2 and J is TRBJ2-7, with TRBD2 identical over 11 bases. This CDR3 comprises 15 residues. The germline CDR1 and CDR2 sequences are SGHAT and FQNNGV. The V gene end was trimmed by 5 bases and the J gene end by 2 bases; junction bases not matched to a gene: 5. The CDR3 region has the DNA TGTGCCAGCAGCCGCACTAGCGGGAGTCCCTACGAGCAGTACTTC. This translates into CASSRTSGSPYEQYF.

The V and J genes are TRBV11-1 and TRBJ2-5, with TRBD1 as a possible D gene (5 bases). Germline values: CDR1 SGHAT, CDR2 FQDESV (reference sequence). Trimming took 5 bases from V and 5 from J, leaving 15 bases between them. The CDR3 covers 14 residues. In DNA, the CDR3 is TGTGCCAGCAGCGGCAGGGTTTCCCGGGAGACCCAGTACTTC. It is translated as CASSGRVSRETQYF.